This T cell receptor (beta chain) was found in a study of graft-versus-host responses after intestinal transplantation. Study background: Isolated intestinal, liver-intestinal, or multivisceral transplants were what recipients had.

As for this clone: As yet, its antigen is unknown.

CDR1 is SGHVS, CDR2 FQNEAQ, per germline. Trimming removed 1 base from V and 2 bases from J, with 10 bases in between. This CDR3 is built from 15 residues. TCRdb's copy holds only in-frame clones and misses some; the assay was immunoSEQ multiplex PCR. Here the sample spans 90,000 to 130,000 clones, 93% being singletons. This chain uses TRBV7-8 with TRBJ2-3; possible D gene TRBD2, 5 bases. Sequenced here: unstimulated CD8+ T cells sorted from spleen or lymph node cells, sampled before transplant. The clonotype was recovered from a human donor who was the organ donor for an intestinal transplant. Written as DNA, the CDR3 is TGTGCCAGCAGCTTAGGCGGGTTGTTCACAGATACGCAGTATTTT. Amino acid sequence: CASSLGGLFTDTQYF. Combining the CDR3 with reference TRBV7-8 and TRBJ2-3 gives the whole variable domain GAGVSQSPRYKVAKRGQDVALRCDPISGHVSLFWYQQALGQGPEFLTYFQNEAQLDKSGLPSDRFFAERPEGSVSTLKIQRTQQEDSAVYLCASSLGGLFTDTQYFGPGTRLTVL.